A single sample gave rise to the 2 T cell receptor beta chains below, sequenced in a study of human T cells and chemical hapten exposure. Time point given: patch test 2, 6 weeks after DPC sensitization. The treatment was: therapeutic diphenylcyclopropenone sensitization with weekly scalp DPC. TCRdb fed the RACE reads into MiXCR, producing one record per CDR3 protein. The repertoire includes 35,000 to 50,000 distinct CDR3 sequences, about 8.9% of them detected once, and roughly 15% sits in the top ten. The sample consisted of whole blood, taken in connection with sensitization to the hapten diphenylcyclopropenone (DPC). Source of these receptors: a woman in her 40s with alopecia areata. Some clones in this sample may be carry-over from other donors' samples.

The chain recombines TRBV7-9 with TRBJ2-7; either TRBD1 or TRBD2 may fit D (5 bases each). CDR1 and CDR2 (germline): SEHNR, FQNEAQ (reference sequence). CDR3 length: 14 amino acids. Trimming left V 0 bases short and J 2 bases short, with 8 bases between. CDR3 loop: CASSLAGETYEQYF. DNA of the CDR3: TGTGCCAGCAGCTTAGCGGGGGAGACCTACGAGCAGTACTTC. Variable domain in full (rest from reference TRBV7-9 and TRBJ2-7): DTGVSQNPRHKITKRGQNVTFRCDPISEHNRLYWYRQTLGQGPEFLTYFQNEAQLEKSRLLSDRFSAERPKGSFSTLEIQRTEQGDSAMYLCASSLAGETYEQYFGPGTRLTVT.

This clonotype has ten or more counts. The CDR3 sequence: CASSPIGQFNEQFF. As DNA, the CDR3 is TGTGCCAGCAGCCCTATTGGGCAGTTCAATGAGCAGTTCTTC. The J gene is TRBJ2-1, the V gene TRBV9; D gene unclear. Germline CDR1 is SGDLS and CDR2 is YYNGEE. The CDR3 totals 14 residues. Trimming pared 4 bases from V and 6 bases from J, leaving 14 bases between.